These T cell receptor beta chains were read from a single sample in a study of CD8 T cells in Susac syndrome. Each CDR3 protein is one row after TCRdb ran MiXCR on the immunoSEQ multiplex PCR reads. The sample consists of 100,000 or so distinct CDR3 sequences, 95% of them appearing once. The sequencing sample was made of CD8+ T cells from PBMCs. Receptors were obtained from a human donor with Susac syndrome. Each CDR3 is given with its conserved first and last residue. The order of the fields is CDR3 protein, CDR3 DNA, D gene, J gene, V gene. The D gene is left open where the match is weak.

CDR3aa: CASSLAGPVQFF
CDR3nt: TGTGCCAGCAGTTTAGCCGGGCCAGTTCAGTTCTTC
d_gene: .
j_gene: TRBJ2-1
v_gene: TRBV12-3/TRBV12-4

CDR3aa: CSAYTGGNGNQPQHF
CDR3nt: TGCAGTGCTTATACAGGGGGAAATGGCAATCAGCCCCAGCATTTT
d_gene: TRBD1
j_gene: TRBJ1-5
v_gene: TRBV20-1

CDR3aa: CASSLSGNPTLEKLFF
CDR3nt: TGTGCCAGCAGTTTATCGGGCAACCCCACACTAGAAAAACTGTTTTTT
d_gene: .
j_gene: TRBJ1-4
v_gene: TRBV28

CDR3aa: CSVAEAGVVGELFF
CDR3nt: TGCAGCGTTGCCGAAGCAGGCGTAGTAGGGGAGCTGTTTTTT
d_gene: .
j_gene: TRBJ2-2
v_gene: TRBV29-1

CDR3aa: CASGPAGNQGYTF
CDR3nt: TGTGCTAGTGGTCCAGCAGGGAATCAGGGCTACACCTTC
d_gene: .
j_gene: TRBJ1-2
v_gene: TRBV12-5

CDR3aa: CASLAEAIYNEQFF
CDR3nt: TGTGCCAGCCTAGCGGAGGCAATCTACAATGAGCAGTTCTTC
d_gene: TRBD2
j_gene: TRBJ2-1
v_gene: TRBV2

CDR3aa: CASSEDSSGQFF
CDR3nt: TGTGCCAGCAGTGAAGATTCCAGTGGGCAGTTCTTC
d_gene: .
j_gene: TRBJ2-1
v_gene: TRBV2

CDR3aa: CSAREGSGTHYEQYF
CDR3nt: TGCAGTGCTAGAGAGGGTAGCGGGACTCACTACGAGCAGTACTTC
d_gene: TRBD2
j_gene: TRBJ2-7
v_gene: TRBV20-1

CDR3aa: CSVESLEQQETQYF
CDR3nt: TGCAGCGTCGAAAGTTTAGAACAGCAAGAGACCCAGTACTTC
d_gene: .
j_gene: TRBJ2-5
v_gene: TRBV29-1

CDR3aa: CASSRGQGYDLGQPQHF
CDR3nt: TGTGCCAGCAGCCGCGGGCAGGGGTACGATCTCGGTCAGCCCCAGCATTTT
d_gene: .
j_gene: TRBJ1-5
v_gene: TRBV5-6

CDR3aa: CASSERTGSYNEQFF
CDR3nt: TGTGCCAGCAGTGAGAGGACAGGGAGCTACAATGAGCAGTTCTTC
d_gene: TRBD1
j_gene: TRBJ2-1
v_gene: TRBV6-4

CDR3aa: CASSPTGTTGELFF
CDR3nt: TGTGCCAGCTCACCAACAGGGACCACCGGGGAGCTGTTTTTT
d_gene: .
j_gene: TRBJ2-2
v_gene: TRBV18